This T cell receptor (beta chain) is drawn from a study of cytomegalovirus exposure and HLA in healthy donors. The study ran its PCR with 60 Vbeta and 13 Jbeta primers. Repertoires were generated with immunoSEQ multiplex PCR, while TCRdb's copy carries only in-frame clones and drops some. The data show around 180,000 clones, with over 60% seen just once and approximately 1.1% held by the top ten. Looked up from germline, CDR1 is WNHNN and CDR2 is SYGVQD (reference sequence). The CDR3 loop spans 10 amino acids. Trimming stripped 8 bases from V and 6 bases from J, with 4 bases between. The V and J genes are TRBV10-1 and TRBJ2-2; D call uncertain. The sequence came from a woman between 35 and 50 years old in good health and CMV-seronegative. The sample comprised PBMCs. DNA of the CDR3: TGCGCCAGCCAATCCGGGGAGCTGTTTTTT. This translates into CASQSGELFF.